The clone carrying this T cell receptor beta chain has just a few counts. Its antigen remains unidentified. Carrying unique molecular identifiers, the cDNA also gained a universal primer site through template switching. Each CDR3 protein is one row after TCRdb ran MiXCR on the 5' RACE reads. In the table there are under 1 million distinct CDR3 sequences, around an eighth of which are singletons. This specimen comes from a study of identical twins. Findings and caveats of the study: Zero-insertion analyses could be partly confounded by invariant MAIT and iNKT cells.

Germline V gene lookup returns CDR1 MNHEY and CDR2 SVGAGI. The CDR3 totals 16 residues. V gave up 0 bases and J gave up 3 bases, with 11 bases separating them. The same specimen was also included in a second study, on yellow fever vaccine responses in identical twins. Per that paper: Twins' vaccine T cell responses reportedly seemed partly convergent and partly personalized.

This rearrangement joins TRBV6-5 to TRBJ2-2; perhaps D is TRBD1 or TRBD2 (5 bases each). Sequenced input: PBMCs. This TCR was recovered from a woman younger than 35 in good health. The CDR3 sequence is CASSYSAGSHTGELFF. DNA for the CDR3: TGTGCCAGCAGTTACTCGGCAGGGAGCCACACCGGGGAGCTGTTTTTT.